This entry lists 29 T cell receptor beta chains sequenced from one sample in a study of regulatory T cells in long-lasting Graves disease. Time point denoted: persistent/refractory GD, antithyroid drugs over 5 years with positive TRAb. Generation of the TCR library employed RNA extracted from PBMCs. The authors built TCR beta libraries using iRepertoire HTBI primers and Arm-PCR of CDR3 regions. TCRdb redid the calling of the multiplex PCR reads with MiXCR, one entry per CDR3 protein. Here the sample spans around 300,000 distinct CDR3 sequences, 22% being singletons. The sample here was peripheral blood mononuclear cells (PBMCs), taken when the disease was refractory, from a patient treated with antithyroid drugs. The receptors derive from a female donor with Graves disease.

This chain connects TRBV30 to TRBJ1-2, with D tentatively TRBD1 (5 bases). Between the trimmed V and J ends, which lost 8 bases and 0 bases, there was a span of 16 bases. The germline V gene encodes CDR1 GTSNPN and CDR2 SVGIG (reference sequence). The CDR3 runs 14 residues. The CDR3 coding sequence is TGTGCCGGAGACGGAAGGGGCACTAACTATGGCTACACCTTC. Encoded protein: CAGDGRGTNYGYTF.

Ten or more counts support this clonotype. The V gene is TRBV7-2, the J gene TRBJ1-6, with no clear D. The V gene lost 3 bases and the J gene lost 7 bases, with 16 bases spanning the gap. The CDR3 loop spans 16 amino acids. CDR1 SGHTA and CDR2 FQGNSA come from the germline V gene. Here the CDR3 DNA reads TGTGCCAGCAGCTTTTACGGCGGGGTATTGAATTCACCCCTCCACTTT. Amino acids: CASSFYGGVLNSPLHF.

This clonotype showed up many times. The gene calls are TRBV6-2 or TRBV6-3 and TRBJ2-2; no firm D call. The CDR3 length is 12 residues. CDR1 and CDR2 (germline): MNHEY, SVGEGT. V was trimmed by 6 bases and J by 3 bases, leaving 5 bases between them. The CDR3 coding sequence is TGTGCCAGCAGCAGAGACACCGGGGAGCTGTTTTTT. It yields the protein CASSRDTGELFF.

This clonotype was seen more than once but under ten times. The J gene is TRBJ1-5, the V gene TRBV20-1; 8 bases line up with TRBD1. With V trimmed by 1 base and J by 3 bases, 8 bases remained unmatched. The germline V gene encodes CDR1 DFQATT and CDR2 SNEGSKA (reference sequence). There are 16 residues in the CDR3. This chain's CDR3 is CSARGRGQGYNQPQHF. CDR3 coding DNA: TGCAGTGCTAGAGGGCGCGGACAGGGCTACAATCAGCCCCAGCATTTT.

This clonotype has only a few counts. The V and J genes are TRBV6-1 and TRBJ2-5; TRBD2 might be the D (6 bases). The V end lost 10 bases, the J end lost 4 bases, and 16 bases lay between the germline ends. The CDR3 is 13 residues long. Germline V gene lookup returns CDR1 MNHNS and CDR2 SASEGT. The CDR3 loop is CATSLGGGETQYF. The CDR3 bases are TGTGCCACCTCCCTGGGGGGAGGAGAGACCCAGTACTTC.

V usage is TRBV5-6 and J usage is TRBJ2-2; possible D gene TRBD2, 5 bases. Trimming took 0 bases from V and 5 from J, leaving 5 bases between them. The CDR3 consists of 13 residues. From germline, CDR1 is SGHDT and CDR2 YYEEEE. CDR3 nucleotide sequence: TGTGCCAGCAGCTTGGGGACTACCGGGGAGCTGTTTTTT. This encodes CASSLGTTGELFF.

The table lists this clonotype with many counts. CDR3 loop: CASSQSRGQPQHF. The CDR3 region has the DNA TGTGCCAGCAGCCAATCGAGGGGACAGCCCCAGCATTTT. V and J are TRBV3-1 and TRBJ1-5; weak D call: TRBD1 (5 bases). This CDR3 has 13 amino acids. V lost 2 bases, J lost 7 bases, and 9 bases lay in between. CDR1 is LGHDT, CDR2 YNNKEL, per germline (reference sequence). Based on the CDR3 plus reference TRBV3-1 and TRBJ1-5, the full variable domain is DTAVSQTPKYLVTQMGNDKSIKCEQNLGHDTMYWYKQDSKKFLKIMFSYNNKELIINETVPNRFSPKSPDKAHLNLHINSLELGDSAVYFCASSQSRGQPQHFGDGTRLSIL.

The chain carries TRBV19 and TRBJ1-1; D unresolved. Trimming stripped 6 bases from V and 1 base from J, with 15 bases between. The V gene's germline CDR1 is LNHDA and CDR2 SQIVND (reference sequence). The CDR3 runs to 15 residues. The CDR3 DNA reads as TGTGCCAGTAGCCACCAGGCCCGGACGAACACTGAAGCTTTCTTT. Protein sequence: CASSHQARTNTEAFF.

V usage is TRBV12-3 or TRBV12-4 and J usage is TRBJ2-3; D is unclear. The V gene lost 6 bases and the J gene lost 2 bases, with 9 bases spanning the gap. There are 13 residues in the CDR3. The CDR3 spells CASRRQTTDTQYF. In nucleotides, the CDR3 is TGTGCCAGCAGGCGGCAGACCACAGATACGCAGTATTTT.

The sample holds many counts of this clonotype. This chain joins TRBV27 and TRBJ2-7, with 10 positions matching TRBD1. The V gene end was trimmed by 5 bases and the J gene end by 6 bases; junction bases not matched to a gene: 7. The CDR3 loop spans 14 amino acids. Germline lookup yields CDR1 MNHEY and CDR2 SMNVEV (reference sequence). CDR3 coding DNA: TGTGCCAGCAGTGCCGGGACAGGGGCTTTCGAGCAGTACTTC. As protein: CASSAGTGAFEQYF.

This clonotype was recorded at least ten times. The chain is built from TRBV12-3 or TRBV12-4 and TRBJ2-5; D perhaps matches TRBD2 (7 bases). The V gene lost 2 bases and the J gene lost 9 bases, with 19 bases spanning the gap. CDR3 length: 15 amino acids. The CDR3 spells CASSLYGHRGGAQYF. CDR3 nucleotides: TGTGCCAGCAGTTTATATGGACACCGAGGGGGGGCCCAGTACTTC.

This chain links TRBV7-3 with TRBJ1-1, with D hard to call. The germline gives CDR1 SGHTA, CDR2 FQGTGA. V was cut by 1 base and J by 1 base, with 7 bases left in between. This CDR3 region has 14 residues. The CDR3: CASSLSPGNTEAFF. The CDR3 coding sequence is TGTGCCAGCAGCTTAAGCCCAGGGAACACTGAAGCTTTCTTT.

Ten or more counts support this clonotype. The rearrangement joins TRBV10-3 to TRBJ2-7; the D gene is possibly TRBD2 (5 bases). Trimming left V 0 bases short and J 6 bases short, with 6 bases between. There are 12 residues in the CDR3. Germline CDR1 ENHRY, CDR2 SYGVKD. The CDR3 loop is CAISESGSEQYF. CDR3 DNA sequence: TGTGCCATCAGTGAGTCGGGGAGCGAGCAGTACTTC.

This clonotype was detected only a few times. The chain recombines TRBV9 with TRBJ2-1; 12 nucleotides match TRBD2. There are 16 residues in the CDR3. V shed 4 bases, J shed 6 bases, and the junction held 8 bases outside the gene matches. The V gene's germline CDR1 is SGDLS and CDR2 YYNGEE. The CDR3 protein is CASSSRTSGTRNEQFF. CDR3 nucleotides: TGTGCCAGCAGCTCCCGGACTAGCGGGACCCGCAATGAGCAGTTCTTC.

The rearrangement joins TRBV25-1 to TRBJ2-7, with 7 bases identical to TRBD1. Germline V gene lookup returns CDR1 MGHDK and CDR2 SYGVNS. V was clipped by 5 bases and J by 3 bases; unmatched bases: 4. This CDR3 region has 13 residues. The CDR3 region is CASSTRDSYEQYF. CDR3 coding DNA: TGTGCCAGCAGTACCCGGGACAGCTACGAGCAGTACTTC.

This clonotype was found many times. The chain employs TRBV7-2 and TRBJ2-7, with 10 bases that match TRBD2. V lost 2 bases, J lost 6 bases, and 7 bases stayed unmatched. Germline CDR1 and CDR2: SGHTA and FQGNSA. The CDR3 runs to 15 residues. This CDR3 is CASSLSGRASSEQYF. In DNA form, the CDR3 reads TGTGCCAGCAGCTTAAGCGGGAGGGCCTCTAGCGAGCAGTACTTC.

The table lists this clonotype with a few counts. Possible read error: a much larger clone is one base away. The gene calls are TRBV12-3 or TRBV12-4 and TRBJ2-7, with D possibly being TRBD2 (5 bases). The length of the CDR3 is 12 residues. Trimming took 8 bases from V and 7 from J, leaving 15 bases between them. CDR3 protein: CASGVQAVEQYF. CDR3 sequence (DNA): TGTGCCAGCGGTGTACAAGCGGTTGAGCAGTACTTC.

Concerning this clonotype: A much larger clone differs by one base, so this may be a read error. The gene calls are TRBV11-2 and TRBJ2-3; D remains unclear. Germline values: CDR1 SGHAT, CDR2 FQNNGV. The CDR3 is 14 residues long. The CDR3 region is CATSMLESTDTQYF. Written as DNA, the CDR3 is TGTGCCACCAGCATGTTGGAGAGCACAGATACGCAGTATTTT.

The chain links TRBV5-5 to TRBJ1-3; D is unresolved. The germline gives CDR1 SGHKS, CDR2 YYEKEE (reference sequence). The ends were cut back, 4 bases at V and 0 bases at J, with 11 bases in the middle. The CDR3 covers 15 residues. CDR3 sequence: CASSEDPSSGNTIYF. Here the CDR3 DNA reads TGTGCCAGCAGCGAGGATCCAAGCTCTGGAAACACCATATATTTT.

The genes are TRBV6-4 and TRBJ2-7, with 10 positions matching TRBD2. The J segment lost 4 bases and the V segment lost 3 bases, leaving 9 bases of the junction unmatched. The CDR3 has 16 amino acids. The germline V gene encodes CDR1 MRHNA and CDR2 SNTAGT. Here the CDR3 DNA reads TGTGCCAGCAGTGAGAGCGGGACTAGCGAACTATACGAGCAGTACTTC. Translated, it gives CASSESGTSELYEQYF.

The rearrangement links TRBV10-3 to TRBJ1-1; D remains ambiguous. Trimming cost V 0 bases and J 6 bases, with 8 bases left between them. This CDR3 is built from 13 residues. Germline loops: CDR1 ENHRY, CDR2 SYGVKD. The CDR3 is CAISESLGAEAFF. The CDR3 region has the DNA TGTGCCATCAGTGAGTCGCTCGGGGCTGAAGCTTTCTTT.

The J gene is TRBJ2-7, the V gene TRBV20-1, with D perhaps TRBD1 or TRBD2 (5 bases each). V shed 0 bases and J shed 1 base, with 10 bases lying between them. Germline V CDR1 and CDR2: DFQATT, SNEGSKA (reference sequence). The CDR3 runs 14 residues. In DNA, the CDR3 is TGCAGTGCTAGAGATCTGGGGGAATCCTACGAGCAGTACTTC. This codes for CSARDLGESYEQYF.

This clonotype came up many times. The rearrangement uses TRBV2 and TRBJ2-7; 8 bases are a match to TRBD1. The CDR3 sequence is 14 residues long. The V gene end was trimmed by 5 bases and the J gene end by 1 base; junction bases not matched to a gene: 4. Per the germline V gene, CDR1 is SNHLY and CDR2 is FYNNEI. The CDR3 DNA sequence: TGTGCCAGCAGTAGGCGACAGGGGTCCTACGAGCAGTACTTC. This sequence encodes CASSRRQGSYEQYF.

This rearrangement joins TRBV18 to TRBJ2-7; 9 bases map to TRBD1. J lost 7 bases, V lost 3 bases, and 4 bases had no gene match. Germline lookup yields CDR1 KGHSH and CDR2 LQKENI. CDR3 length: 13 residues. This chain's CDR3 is CASSPGQGQEQYF. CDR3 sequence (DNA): TGTGCCAGCTCACCCGGACAGGGGCAGGAGCAGTACTTC.

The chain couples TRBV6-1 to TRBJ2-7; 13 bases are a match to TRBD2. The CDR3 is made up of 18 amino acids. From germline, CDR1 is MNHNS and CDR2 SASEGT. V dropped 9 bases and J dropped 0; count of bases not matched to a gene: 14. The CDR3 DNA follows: TGTGCCAGTCCTCCGGGACTAGCGGGATCTACTTTCTCCTACGAGCAGTACTTC. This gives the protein CASPPGLAGSTFSYEQYF.

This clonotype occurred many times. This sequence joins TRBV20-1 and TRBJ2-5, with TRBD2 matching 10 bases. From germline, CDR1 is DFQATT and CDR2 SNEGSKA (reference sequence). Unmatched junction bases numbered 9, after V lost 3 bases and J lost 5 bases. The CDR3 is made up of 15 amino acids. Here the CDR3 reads CSARWSSGSGETQYF. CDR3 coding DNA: TGCAGTGCTAGGTGGTCTAGCGGGAGTGGCGAGACCCAGTACTTC.

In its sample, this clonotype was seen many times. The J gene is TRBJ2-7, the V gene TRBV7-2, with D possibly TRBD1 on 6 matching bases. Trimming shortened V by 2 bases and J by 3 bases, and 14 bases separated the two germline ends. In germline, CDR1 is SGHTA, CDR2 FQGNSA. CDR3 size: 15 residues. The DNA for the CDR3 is TGTGCCAGCAGCTTAAGGTCAGGGGCGGTCTACGAGCAGTACTTC. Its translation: CASSLRSGAVYEQYF.

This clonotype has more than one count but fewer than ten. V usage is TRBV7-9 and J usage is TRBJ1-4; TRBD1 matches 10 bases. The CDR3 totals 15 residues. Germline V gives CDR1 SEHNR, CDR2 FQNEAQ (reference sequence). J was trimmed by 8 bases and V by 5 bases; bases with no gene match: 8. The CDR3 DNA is TGTGCCAGCAGCCCGCGACAGGGGGCGCGAGAAAAACTGTTTTTT. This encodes CASSPRQGAREKLFF.

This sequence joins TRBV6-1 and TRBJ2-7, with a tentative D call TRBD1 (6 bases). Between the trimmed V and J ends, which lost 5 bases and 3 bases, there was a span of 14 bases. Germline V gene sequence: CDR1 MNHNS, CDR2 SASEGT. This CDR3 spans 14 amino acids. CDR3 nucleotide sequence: TGTGCCAGCAGTCCAGTGGCAGGGGACTACGAGCAGTACTTC. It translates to CASSPVAGDYEQYF.